This is a list of T cell receptor beta chains from one sample in a study of Ad26.COV2.S vaccination and SARS-CoV-2 variants. Here immunoSEQ multiplex PCR was the method, and the copy in TCRdb shows in-frame clones only, minus some. This sample has 350,000 to 500,000 clones, with 85% to 90% found just once. The sequencing here drew on peripheral blood, taken in a trial of Ad26.COV2.S vaccine versus placebo. The receptors stem from a person aged 18-65 years who received the Ad26.COV2.S COVID-19 vaccine or a placebo. CDR3s include the opening cysteine and the closing phenylalanine or tryptophan. The order of the fields is CDR3 DNA, CDR3 protein, J gene, D gene, V gene, clone size. The D gene is left open where the match is weak. The size field is filled for only some rows; it gives once, few, many or a size class.

cdr3_nt: TGTGCCAGTAGTATAGGGAGTGAGCAGTTCTTC
cdr3_aa: CASSIGSEQFF
j_call: TRBJ2-1
d_call: -
v_call: TRBV19
clone_size: -

cdr3_nt: TGTGCCAGCAGCTCGAGTCCTGGTGAAAAACTGTTTTTT
cdr3_aa: CASSSSPGEKLFF
j_call: TRBJ1-4
d_call: -
v_call: TRBV7-2
clone_size: -

cdr3_nt: TGTGCCAGCCGGGGAACAGAACCCTACAATGAGCAGTTCTTC
cdr3_aa: CASRGTEPYNEQFF
j_call: TRBJ2-1
d_call: -
v_call: TRBV10-3
clone_size: -

cdr3_nt: TGCGCCAGCAGTGAATGGGGGGCCGGCGAGCTGTTTTTT
cdr3_aa: CASSEWGAGELFF
j_call: TRBJ2-2
d_call: -
v_call: TRBV10-2
clone_size: -

cdr3_nt: TGTGCCAGCAGGAGTGGGCAGGCGAACACCGGGGAGCTGTTTTTT
cdr3_aa: CASRSGQANTGELFF
j_call: TRBJ2-2
d_call: -
v_call: TRBV6-6
clone_size: -

cdr3_nt: TGTGCCAGCTCACCCACGGGGGCGTACACTGAAGCTTTCTTT
cdr3_aa: CASSPTGAYTEAFF
j_call: TRBJ1-1
d_call: -
v_call: TRBV18
clone_size: -

cdr3_nt: TGTGCCAGCAGTATAACAGGGACCCCCTCTGGAAACACCATATATTTT
cdr3_aa: CASSITGTPSGNTIYF
j_call: TRBJ1-3
d_call: -
v_call: TRBV28
clone_size: -

cdr3_nt: TGCAGTGCTAGAGCCCGCGATGGCTACACCTTC
cdr3_aa: CSARARDGYTF
j_call: TRBJ1-2
d_call: -
v_call: TRBV20-1
clone_size: -

cdr3_nt: TGCGCCAGCAGCCAATCCCTAACTCAGGGGGCTCTGAACGAGCAGTACTTC
cdr3_aa: CASSQSLTQGALNEQYF
j_call: TRBJ2-7
d_call: TRBD1
v_call: TRBV4-3
clone_size: -

cdr3_nt: TGTGCCAGCAGCACCGGGACTACTTTAGGAGAGCAGTACTTC
cdr3_aa: CASSTGTTLGEQYF
j_call: TRBJ2-7
d_call: TRBD2
v_call: TRBV7-6
clone_size: -

cdr3_nt: TGCGCCAGCAGCCCCCGCGCAGGGGGAGTCGAGCAGTACTTC
cdr3_aa: CASSPRAGGVEQYF
j_call: TRBJ2-7
d_call: TRBD1
v_call: TRBV4-3
clone_size: -

cdr3_nt: TGCGCCAGCAGCCAAGAAAGGGCGGAAACCTACGAGCAGTACTTC
cdr3_aa: CASSQERAETYEQYF
j_call: TRBJ2-7
d_call: -
v_call: TRBV4-3
clone_size: -

cdr3_nt: TGTGCCAGCAGCTTAGGCGGGGGATCGGAAGAGACCCAGTACTTC
cdr3_aa: CASSLGGGSEETQYF
j_call: TRBJ2-5
d_call: -
v_call: TRBV13
clone_size: -

cdr3_nt: TGTGCCAGCAGTCGACAGGGCACCGGATGGACTGAAGCTTTCTTT
cdr3_aa: CASSRQGTGWTEAFF
j_call: TRBJ1-1
d_call: TRBD1
v_call: TRBV28
clone_size: -

cdr3_nt: TGTGCCAGCAGCTTACGGACAGGGCCCACTAACTATGGCTACACCTTC
cdr3_aa: CASSLRTGPTNYGYTF
j_call: TRBJ1-2
d_call: TRBD1
v_call: TRBV7-9
clone_size: -

cdr3_nt: TGTGCCAGCAGCGTCGGGCCCCTCCTGAAGGGCTACACCTTC
cdr3_aa: CASSVGPLLKGYTF
j_call: TRBJ1-2
d_call: -
v_call: TRBV7-8
clone_size: -

cdr3_nt: TGTGCCAGCAGTTTCGATAGCAATCAGCCCCAGCATTTT
cdr3_aa: CASSFDSNQPQHF
j_call: TRBJ1-5
d_call: -
v_call: TRBV27
clone_size: -

cdr3_nt: TGTGCCAGCAGCCAATCGGGACAGGGGGTCTACGAGCAGTACTTC
cdr3_aa: CASSQSGQGVYEQYF
j_call: TRBJ2-7
d_call: TRBD1
v_call: TRBV4-2
clone_size: -

cdr3_nt: TGCAGCGTGTGGGGTGGAACCGGGGAGCTGTTTTTT
cdr3_aa: CSVWGGTGELFF
j_call: TRBJ2-2
d_call: -
v_call: TRBV29-1
clone_size: -

cdr3_nt: TGTGCCAGCGAGAGACAGCCAGCCTACGAGCAGTACTTC
cdr3_aa: CASERQPAYEQYF
j_call: TRBJ2-7
d_call: -
v_call: TRBV27
clone_size: -

cdr3_nt: TGTGCCAGCTCACCACTAGCGGGGGGGGCAGAGACCCAGTACTTC
cdr3_aa: CASSPLAGGAETQYF
j_call: TRBJ2-5
d_call: TRBD2
v_call: TRBV18
clone_size: -

cdr3_nt: TGTGCCAGCAGTGAAGCGGGATATAACTATGGCTACACCTTC
cdr3_aa: CASSEAGYNYGYTF
j_call: TRBJ1-2
d_call: -
v_call: TRBV6-1
clone_size: -

cdr3_nt: TGTGCCAGCTCACCACCAACAGGGACTAATGAAAAACTGTTTTTT
cdr3_aa: CASSPPTGTNEKLFF
j_call: TRBJ1-4
d_call: -
v_call: TRBV18
clone_size: -

cdr3_nt: TGTGCCAGCAGCGTAGGACCGACCTACGAGCAGTACTTC
cdr3_aa: CASSVGPTYEQYF
j_call: TRBJ2-7
d_call: -
v_call: TRBV9
clone_size: few

cdr3_nt: TGTGCCAGTAGTATAGAACTGACCACAGATACGCAGTATTTT
cdr3_aa: CASSIELTTDTQYF
j_call: TRBJ2-3
d_call: -
v_call: TRBV19
clone_size: -

cdr3_nt: TGTGCCAGCAGCTTACTTCCGGGGGATACGCAGTATTTT
cdr3_aa: CASSLLPGDTQYF
j_call: TRBJ2-3
d_call: -
v_call: TRBV7-8
clone_size: -

cdr3_nt: TGCGCCAGCAGCCACGGACGCTATCAGCCCCAGCATTTT
cdr3_aa: CASSHGRYQPQHF
j_call: TRBJ1-5
d_call: -
v_call: TRBV4-3
clone_size: -

cdr3_nt: TGTGCCAGCAGCCCGGGTGGCAATCAGCCCCAGCATTTT
cdr3_aa: CASSPGGNQPQHF
j_call: TRBJ1-5
d_call: -
v_call: TRBV6-2/TRBV6-3
clone_size: -

cdr3_nt: TGTGCCAGCAGCCCCATCAATACAGGGTTAGGCTACACCTTC
cdr3_aa: CASSPINTGLGYTF
j_call: TRBJ1-2
d_call: -
v_call: TRBV11-2
clone_size: once

cdr3_nt: TGTGCCAGCAGTTACCCGGGAGCGGGGGGGAATGAAAAACTGTTTTTT
cdr3_aa: CASSYPGAGGNEKLFF
j_call: TRBJ1-4
d_call: -
v_call: TRBV6-6
clone_size: -

cdr3_nt: TGCGCCAGCAGCCAAGAGGGGGAGAAGGGTGAAAAACTGTTTTTT
cdr3_aa: CASSQEGEKGEKLFF
j_call: TRBJ1-4
d_call: -
v_call: TRBV4-3
clone_size: -

cdr3_nt: TGTGCCAGCAGCCTCACCGGGGATAGCAATCAGCCCCAGCATTTT
cdr3_aa: CASSLTGDSNQPQHF
j_call: TRBJ1-5
d_call: -
v_call: TRBV3-1/TRBV3-2
clone_size: few

cdr3_nt: TGTGCCATCAGTGGGCTAGCGGGGGGGCGGCTCTACAATGAGCAGTTCTTC
cdr3_aa: CAISGLAGGRLYNEQFF
j_call: TRBJ2-1
d_call: TRBD2
v_call: TRBV10-3
clone_size: -

cdr3_nt: TGTGCCAGCAGCTTAGACCGGGTTCGGTACGAGCAGTACTTC
cdr3_aa: CASSLDRVRYEQYF
j_call: TRBJ2-7
d_call: -
v_call: TRBV7-2
clone_size: -

cdr3_nt: TGCGCCAGCAGCCTAGGACAGATTAATTCACCCCTCCACTTT
cdr3_aa: CASSLGQINSPLHF
j_call: TRBJ1-6
d_call: -
v_call: TRBV4-1
clone_size: -

cdr3_nt: TGTGCCAGCAGTGAAGCCGGACAGGGCTACGAGCAGTACTTC
cdr3_aa: CASSEAGQGYEQYF
j_call: TRBJ2-7
d_call: TRBD1
v_call: TRBV2
clone_size: -

cdr3_nt: TGTGCCAGCAGTTACAGCCCCGGGACAGGTAGTTACGAGCAGTACTTC
cdr3_aa: CASSYSPGTGSYEQYF
j_call: TRBJ2-7
d_call: TRBD1
v_call: TRBV6-6
clone_size: once

cdr3_nt: TGTGCCAGCAGCTTTGGGCAGTATAGCAATCAGCCCCAGCATTTT
cdr3_aa: CASSFGQYSNQPQHF
j_call: TRBJ1-5
d_call: -
v_call: TRBV7-9
clone_size: -

cdr3_nt: TGTGCCAGCAGCTTAGCCCGGACAGGGAACACTGAAGCTTTCTTT
cdr3_aa: CASSLARTGNTEAFF
j_call: TRBJ1-1
d_call: TRBD1
v_call: TRBV7-9
clone_size: -

cdr3_nt: TGTGCCAGCTCTCCCACCCTATACGTGGACACTGAAGCTTTCTTT
cdr3_aa: CASSPTLYVDTEAFF
j_call: TRBJ1-1
d_call: -
v_call: TRBV18
clone_size: once

cdr3_nt: TGTGCCAGCAGTTCTGGACAGGGGAACTTCCAGCCCCAGCATTTT
cdr3_aa: CASSSGQGNFQPQHF
j_call: TRBJ1-5
d_call: TRBD1
v_call: TRBV28
clone_size: once

cdr3_nt: TGTGCCAGCAGTTTAGGACGTCCTAGCACAGATACGCAGTATTTT
cdr3_aa: CASSLGRPSTDTQYF
j_call: TRBJ2-3
d_call: -
v_call: TRBV28
clone_size: -

cdr3_nt: TGCGCCAGCAGCTTGGGGGGAGGAACGGCACCAACTAATGAAAAACTGTTTTTT
cdr3_aa: CASSLGGGTAPTNEKLFF
j_call: TRBJ1-4
d_call: -
v_call: TRBV5-1
clone_size: -

cdr3_nt: TGTGCCAGCAGCTTAAGGTTGGGGATCGGGAACACCGGGGAGCTGTTTTTT
cdr3_aa: CASSLRLGIGNTGELFF
j_call: TRBJ2-2
d_call: -
v_call: TRBV7-8
clone_size: few

cdr3_nt: TGTGCCAGCAGGCTCCAGTCAAAAGAGACCCAGTACTTC
cdr3_aa: CASRLQSKETQYF
j_call: TRBJ2-5
d_call: -
v_call: TRBV2
clone_size: -

cdr3_nt: TGCGCCAGCAGCGCAGTGGACAGGGGGCATATTGGCTACACCTTC
cdr3_aa: CASSAVDRGHIGYTF
j_call: TRBJ1-2
d_call: TRBD1
v_call: TRBV10-1
clone_size: -

cdr3_nt: TGCGCCAGTAAAACCTCCAGGTGGGGCGCTGGAAACACCATATATTTT
cdr3_aa: CASKTSRWGAGNTIYF
j_call: TRBJ1-3
d_call: -
v_call: TRBV10-1
clone_size: -

cdr3_nt: TGTGCCAGTAACCAAGCGGGGGGAATCGCAGATACGCAGTATTTT
cdr3_aa: CASNQAGGIADTQYF
j_call: TRBJ2-3
d_call: TRBD2
v_call: TRBV19
clone_size: -

cdr3_nt: TGTGCCATCAGTGAGTCTGTGGGGCAGGGAGATACGCAGTATTTT
cdr3_aa: CAISESVGQGDTQYF
j_call: TRBJ2-3
d_call: -
v_call: TRBV10-3
clone_size: -

cdr3_nt: TGTGCCAGCTCACCTAAAGCTGAGACCCAGTACTTC
cdr3_aa: CASSPKAETQYF
j_call: TRBJ2-5
d_call: -
v_call: TRBV18
clone_size: once

cdr3_nt: TGCGCCAGCAGCTTCCAGGGTCTCGACGAGCAGTACTTC
cdr3_aa: CASSFQGLDEQYF
j_call: TRBJ2-7
d_call: -
v_call: TRBV5-1
clone_size: -

cdr3_nt: TGTGCCAGCAGCTTAGACCGGGAACGAGGTGGCTACACCTTC
cdr3_aa: CASSLDRERGGYTF
j_call: TRBJ1-2
d_call: -
v_call: TRBV11-2
clone_size: few

cdr3_nt: TGTGCCAGCAGTTATACGGGGCCTTACCAAGAGACCCAGTACTTC
cdr3_aa: CASSYTGPYQETQYF
j_call: TRBJ2-5
d_call: -
v_call: TRBV6-2/TRBV6-3
clone_size: -

cdr3_nt: TGCAGTGCTAAGTTGATGCTTGAAGCTTTCTTT
cdr3_aa: CSAKLMLEAFF
j_call: TRBJ1-1
d_call: -
v_call: TRBV20-1
clone_size: -

cdr3_nt: TGTGCCAGCAGCTTGGTAGCGGGGGGAACCGATGAGCAGTTCTTC
cdr3_aa: CASSLVAGGTDEQFF
j_call: TRBJ2-1
d_call: TRBD2
v_call: TRBV5-6
clone_size: -

cdr3_nt: TGTGCCTGGACGCCCACTATGTACAATGAGCAGTTCTTC
cdr3_aa: CAWTPTMYNEQFF
j_call: TRBJ2-1
d_call: -
v_call: TRBV30
clone_size: -

cdr3_nt: TGTGCCACCAGCAGAGATCTGAAGGCGCCGGAGACCCAGTACTTC
cdr3_aa: CATSRDLKAPETQYF
j_call: TRBJ2-5
d_call: -
v_call: TRBV15
clone_size: -

cdr3_nt: TGTGCCAGCAGCCAAGAGAGGGGGCAAGAGACCCAGTACTTC
cdr3_aa: CASSQERGQETQYF
j_call: TRBJ2-5
d_call: -
v_call: TRBV14
clone_size: few

cdr3_nt: TGTGCCTGGAGTAAGGGGAGATCTGGAAACACCATATATTTT
cdr3_aa: CAWSKGRSGNTIYF
j_call: TRBJ1-3
d_call: -
v_call: TRBV30
clone_size: -